Presented here are 31 T cell receptor beta chains from one specimen sequenced in a study of T-cell reconstitution after alpha-beta-depleted transplantation in children. Library preparation (for TCRbeta) was performed with unique molecular identifiers. TCRdb analysed the PCR reads with MiXCR anew, one entry per CDR3 protein. Here the sample spans approximately 650,000 distinct CDR3 sequences, around 14% being singletons. Here the sequenced sample was PBMCs, taken before TCRalphabeta/CD19-depleted stem cell transplant. These TCRs come from a girl aged 2 to 10 with congenital amegakaryocytic thrombocytopenia, due to receive a stem cell transplant.

Comment on this clonotype: A much more abundant neighbour one base away suggests this may be a read error. The chain employs TRBV5-1 and TRBJ1-1; 9 bases are a match to TRBD1. CDR3 length equals 17 residues. The germline CDR1 and CDR2 sequences are SGHRS and YFSETQ. After removal of 4 bases from V and 1 base from J, the junction contained 11 bases not matched to a gene. CDR3 in DNA: TGCGCCAGCAGCATAAACCGGGACAGGGTATCGAACACTGAAGCTTTCTTT. It yields the protein CASSINRDRVSNTEAFF.

This clonotype was found many times. The chain combines TRBV12-3 or TRBV12-4 with TRBJ2-7, with TRBD1 matching 8 bases. CDR3 length equals 14 residues. The V and J ends lost 1 base and 2 bases, in that order; junction bases with no gene match: 1. The CDR3 protein is CASSLGDRPYEQYF. The CDR3 DNA reads TGTGCCAGCAGTTTAGGGGACAGGCCCTACGAGCAGTACTTC.

This clonotype was detected many times. The chain couples TRBV20-1 to TRBJ2-1; no firm D call. This CDR3 comprises 11 residues. CDR1 DFQATT and CDR2 SNEGSKA come from the germline V gene (reference sequence). V gave up 3 bases and J gave up 10 bases, with 10 bases separating them. CDR3 residues: CSASRVAEQFF. CDR3 in DNA: TGCAGTGCTAGTCGCGTGGCCGAGCAGTTCTTC.

The sample holds a few counts of this clonotype. The chain carries TRBV4-1 and TRBJ1-6; no reliable D call. Trimming cost V 5 bases and J 9 bases, with 17 bases left between them. Germline values: CDR1 MGHRA, CDR2 YSYEKL. This CDR3 region has 15 residues. CDR3 protein: CASSNRGLASSPLHF. The CDR3 nucleotides read TGCGCCAGCAGCAATCGAGGACTTGCTAGTTCACCCCTCCACTTT.

This clonotype was seen ten or more times. This chain connects TRBV12-3 or TRBV12-4 to TRBJ2-1; D call uncertain. Between the trimmed V and J ends, which lost 4 bases and 3 bases, there was a span of 13 bases. This CDR3 region has 15 residues. The chain's CDR3 is CASSWATFYYNEQFF. Here the CDR3 DNA reads TGTGCCAGCAGTTGGGCAACCTTTTACTACAATGAGCAGTTCTTC.

This clonotype came up many times. V usage is TRBV27 and J usage is TRBJ2-3; 8 bases are shared with TRBD2. The CDR3 runs to 17 residues. V lost 4 bases and J lost 2; bases outside the gene matches: 11. Germline CDR1 and CDR2: MNHEY and SMNVEV (reference sequence). For the CDR3, the DNA is TGTGCCAGCAGTTCCGGGACTAGAGCCCCAACCACAGATACGCAGTATTTT. This sequence encodes CASSSGTRAPTTDTQYF.

This clonotype has a count of ten or more. The chain couples TRBV11-2 to TRBJ2-1, with 10 bases lining up with TRBD2. The CDR3 consists of 16 residues. With 4 bases clipped from V and 6 bases from J, the junction kept 9 bases outside the gene matches. The V gene's germline CDR1 is SGHAT and CDR2 FQNNGV. CDR3 amino acids: CASSSIRSGRGNEQFF. CDR3 nucleotides: TGTGCCAGCAGCTCGATTCGGAGCGGGAGGGGCAATGAGCAGTTCTTC.

The sample holds a few counts of this clonotype. This chain uses TRBV7-8 with TRBJ1-5, with D tentatively TRBD1 (5 bases). V dropped 1 base and J dropped 4 bases, with 14 bases sitting between them. Germline V gene lookup returns CDR1 SGHVS and CDR2 FQNEAQ. The CDR3 is made up of 16 amino acids. The CDR3 is CASSLGEGTPNQPQHF. CDR3 coding DNA: TGTGCCAGCAGCTTAGGGGAGGGGACGCCTAATCAGCCCCAGCATTTT.

At least ten counts were recorded for this clonotype. The gene calls are TRBV29-1 and TRBJ2-1, with a weak D call TRBD2 (6 bases). Trimming took 1 base from V and 0 from J, leaving 19 bases between them. There are 18 residues in the CDR3. Germline-derived CDR1 and CDR2 are SQVTM and ANQGSEA. The CDR3, as DNA: TGCAGCGTTGAAGGGACCCCCGCTGACGGGAGCTCCTACAATGAGCAGTTCTTC. Protein sequence: CSVEGTPADGSSYNEQFF.

Points on this clonotype: With a much larger clone just one base away, this may be a read error. The chain is built from TRBV5-1 and TRBJ1-3; no reliable D call. The CDR3 has 15 residues. V gave up 2 bases and J gave up 0 bases, with 9 bases separating them. CDR1 is SGHRS and CDR2 is YFSETQ in the germline V gene. The CDR3: CASSFATLSGNTIYF. The CDR3 coding sequence is TGCGCCAGCAGCTTCGCAACACTCTCTGGAAACACCATATATTTT. The entire variable domain, with the rest obtained from reference TRBV5-1 and TRBJ1-3, is as follows: KAGVTQTPRYLIKTRGQQVTLSCSPISGHRSVSWYQQTPGQGLQFLFEYFSETQRNKGNFPGRFSGRQFSNSRSEMNVSTLELGDSALYLCASSFATLSGNTIYFGEGSWLTVV.

This clonotype appeared many times. The V call is TRBV29-1, the J call TRBJ2-1; D not resolved. The V end was cut by 3 bases, the J end by 4 bases, with 13 bases between. This CDR3 is 14 amino acids long. Germline CDR1 reads SQVTM; CDR2 reads ANQGSEA. Here the CDR3 reads CSVDYTYLYNEQFF. The CDR3 DNA reads as TGCAGCGTTGATTACACTTACCTTTACAATGAGCAGTTCTTC.

This clonotype appeared many times. J is TRBJ2-5 and V is TRBV29-1, with 11 bases aligning to TRBD2. V shed 5 bases, J shed 5 bases, and the junction held 7 bases outside the gene matches. The CDR3 loop spans 14 amino acids. The V gene's germline CDR1 is SQVTM and CDR2 ANQGSEA. In DNA, the CDR3 is TGCAGCGTTAGTACTAGCGGGAGCCTCGAGACCCAGTACTTC. It yields the protein CSVSTSGSLETQYF.

On this clonotype: A read error may be the cause here, since a much bigger clone is one base away. The chain links TRBV20-1 to TRBJ2-1; D uncertain. CDR3 length: 16 amino acids. The V and J ends lost 3 bases and 3 bases respectively, with 18 bases between them. Germline values: CDR1 DFQATT, CDR2 SNEGSKA (reference sequence). The CDR3 region is CSARDFLGLGYNEQFF. CDR3 coding DNA: TGCAGTGCTAGGGATTTCCTTGGCCTTGGCTACAATGAGCAGTTCTTC.

The chain uses TRBV20-1 and TRBJ2-7; the match to TRBD2 covers 12 bases. The germline gives CDR1 DFQATT, CDR2 SNEGSKA (reference sequence). CDR3 length: 16 residues. The J segment lost 5 bases and the V segment lost 8 bases, leaving 16 bases of the junction unmatched. For the CDR3, the DNA is TGCAGTACTTCTAGGACTAGCGGGGTCTCCCCCCACGAGCAGTACTTC. Translation: CSTSRTSGVSPHEQYF.

This clonotype was detected only a few times. The gene calls are TRBV3-1 and TRBJ1-1, with unresolved D. In germline, CDR1 is LGHDT, CDR2 YNNKEL (reference sequence). The CDR3 loop spans 16 amino acids. The V and J ends lost 1 base and 0 bases respectively, with 12 bases between them. DNA for the CDR3: TGTGCCAGCAGCCAAGGAGGTTCAACCATGAACACTGAAGCTTTCTTT. As protein: CASSQGGSTMNTEAFF.

In its sample, this clonotype was seen many times. The chain uses TRBV20-1 and TRBJ2-4; 8 positions match TRBD2. Per germline, CDR1 DFQATT and CDR2 SNEGSKA (reference sequence). V trimming: 4 bases; J trimming: 0 bases; junction bases outside the gene matches: 8. The CDR3 contains 16 residues. DNA of the CDR3: TGCAGTGCTACCGCAGCCCTAGCGGGAGCCAAAAACATTCAGTACTTC. This sequence encodes CSATAALAGAKNIQYF.

This clonotype has more than one count but fewer than ten. The chain uses TRBV7-8 and TRBJ1-1; 7 bases fit TRBD1. Germline CDR1 and CDR2: SGHVS and FQNEAQ. The CDR3 spans 15 residues. The trim removed 5 bases at V and 0 bases at J, leaving 6 bases unmatched. The CDR3 spells CASSPPGQMNTEAFF. Here the CDR3 DNA reads TGTGCCAGCAGCCCCCCGGGACAGATGAACACTGAAGCTTTCTTT.

In its sample, this clonotype was seen many times. The CDR3 spells CAISHDGTSLYDEQFF. Written as DNA, the CDR3 is TGTGCCATCTCCCATGACGGGACTAGCCTTTACGATGAGCAGTTCTTC. The chain couples TRBV7-9 to TRBJ2-1, with 9 bases that match TRBD2. Trimming at V came to 10 bases and at J to 8 bases, leaving 18 bases not matched to a gene. Looked up from germline, CDR1 is SEHNR and CDR2 is FQNEAQ (reference sequence). There are 16 residues in the CDR3.

In regard to this clonotype: Its ends do not fully match the called genes, so a read error is possible. The chain uses TRBV20-1 and TRBJ2-3, with TRBD2 matching 12 bases. Germline lookup yields CDR1 DFQATT and CDR2 SNEGSKA (reference sequence). The length of the CDR3 is 18 residues. Written as DNA, the CDR3 is TGCAGTGCCAAACGGAACGGAGGACTAGCGGGGTTCACAGATACGCAGAATTTT. Residues: CSAKRNGGLAGFTDTQNF.

This clonotype turned up a few times. The rearrangement joins TRBV5-1 to TRBJ2-1, with D possibly called TRBD1 or TRBD2 (6 bases each). This CDR3 comprises 18 residues. From germline, CDR1 is SGHRS and CDR2 YFSETQ. Trimming took off 3 bases at V and 4 bases at J, with 23 bases between the two ends. DNA of the CDR3: TGCGCCAGCAGCTCGGGATGGGGGGACACATCCCCTTACAATGAGCAGTTCTTC. This encodes CASSSGWGDTSPYNEQFF.

This clonotype was seen many times. This chain links TRBV20-1 with TRBJ2-1; D uncertain. The V end lost 0 bases, the J end lost 8 bases, and 20 bases lay between the germline ends. This CDR3 region has 16 residues. Per the germline V gene, CDR1 is DFQATT and CDR2 is SNEGSKA (reference sequence). CDR3 residues: CSARDYERNIFDEQFF. The CDR3 DNA is TGCAGTGCTAGAGATTATGAACGGAATATCTTCGATGAGCAGTTCTTC.

Ten or more counts support this clonotype. The chain recombines TRBV5-6 with TRBJ2-7, with no clear D. The CDR3 is 16 residues long. CDR1 SGHDT and CDR2 YYEEEE come from the germline V gene. V was clipped by 0 bases and J by 0 bases, with 13 bases between them. This CDR3 reads CASSLGKPLISYEQYF. The CDR3, as DNA: TGTGCCAGCAGCTTGGGAAAACCCTTAATCTCCTACGAGCAGTACTTC.

This chain connects TRBV7-2 to TRBJ2-5, with a weak D call TRBD2 (6 bases). Germline V gene sequence: CDR1 SGHTA, CDR2 FQGNSA. Trimming took 2 bases from V and 4 from J, leaving 11 bases between them. The CDR3 spans 14 residues. The chain's CDR3 is CASSLNVGGETQYF. DNA of the CDR3: TGTGCCAGCAGCTTAAACGTGGGGGGAGAGACCCAGTACTTC.

The table lists this clonotype with a few counts. As DNA, the CDR3 is TGTGCCAGTGCCATCGGGGGCCCATCCTACGAGCAGTACTTC. Amino acids: CASAIGGPSYEQYF. The chain recombines TRBV12-3 or TRBV12-4 with TRBJ2-7; D might be TRBD1 or TRBD2, each matching 6 bases. The CDR3 is 14 residues long. The V and J ends lost 9 bases and 1 base respectively, with 16 bases between them.

The rearrangement links TRBV18 to TRBJ1-3; 7 positions match TRBD1. Trimming took 4 bases from V and 4 from J; bases not matched to a gene: 4. Per germline, CDR1 KGHSH and CDR2 LQKENI. CDR3 length equals 14 residues. CDR3 nucleotides: TGTGCCAGCTCACAAGACAGGGCCGGAAACACCATATATTTT. It is translated as CASSQDRAGNTIYF.

The genes are TRBV7-2 and TRBJ2-4, with D unclear. The CDR3 spans 17 residues. Germline values: CDR1 SGHTA, CDR2 FQGNSA. The ends were cut back, 0 bases at V and 3 bases at J, with 15 bases in the middle. Written as DNA, the CDR3 is TGTGCCAGCAGCTTAGCGCTAAGTAGGACGGTCAAAAACATTCAGTACTTC. Translating gives CASSLALSRTVKNIQYF.

At least ten counts were recorded for this clonotype. The V gene is TRBV20-1, the J gene TRBJ2-1; D is unclear. Trimming left V 3 bases short and J 4 bases short, with 10 bases between. Germline V gene sequence: CDR1 DFQATT, CDR2 SNEGSKA (reference sequence). CDR3 size: 13 residues. The CDR3 sequence: CSARATEYNEQFF. CDR3 DNA sequence: TGCAGTGCTAGGGCGACCGAGTACAATGAGCAGTTCTTC.

This clonotype was seen ten or more times. The V and J genes are TRBV4-1 and TRBJ2-7, with 10 bases fitting TRBD2. Germline lookup yields CDR1 MGHRA and CDR2 YSYEKL. CDR3 size: 15 residues. With V trimmed by 3 bases and J by 5 bases, 7 bases remained unmatched. CDR3 DNA sequence: TGCGCCAGCAGCCATTGCCTAGCGGGAGCCCACGAGCAGTACTTC. This codes for CASSHCLAGAHEQYF.

This clonotype was detected many times. The V call is TRBV5-1, the J call TRBJ2-7, with D perhaps TRBD2 (5 bases). The germline V gene encodes CDR1 SGHRS and CDR2 YFSETQ. The CDR3 runs 14 residues. The ends were cut back, 4 bases at V and 2 bases at J, with 13 bases in the middle. This CDR3 reads CASSRSLVPYEQYF. The CDR3, as DNA: TGCGCCAGCAGCAGATCACTAGTACCCTACGAGCAGTACTTC.

The chain has TRBV29-1 and TRBJ2-7; 8 bases line up with TRBD1. Germline loops: CDR1 SQVTM, CDR2 ANQGSEA. V gave up 4 bases and J gave up 2 bases; unmatched junction bases: 1. The CDR3 length is 12 residues. The CDR3 is CSVVTGAYEQYF. The CDR3 DNA follows: TGCAGCGTTGTGACAGGGGCCTACGAGCAGTACTTC.

The sample holds many counts of this clonotype. The chain couples TRBV20-1 to TRBJ2-7, with 11 bases that match TRBD2. The CDR3 is 15 amino acids. Unmatched junction bases numbered 5, after V lost 4 bases and J lost 0 bases. Germline CDR1 and CDR2: DFQATT and SNEGSKA (reference sequence). The CDR3 spells CSATPGTSGSYEQYF. The DNA of the CDR3 is TGCAGTGCTACTCCCGGGACTAGCGGCTCCTACGAGCAGTACTTC.